One and the same sample provided the 32 T cell receptor beta chains below, sequenced in a study of CD8 T cells in Susac syndrome. After extraction with the RNeasy kit, roughly 0.5 to 1 ug of the RNA was reverse transcribed using random hexamers. MiXCR, run by TCRdb on the immunoSEQ multiplex PCR reads, gives a single entry per CDR3 protein. Counted here are about 60,000 distinct CDR3 sequences, approximately 94% occurring once; the ten biggest clones make up approximately 0.2%. Source material: CD8+ T cells from PBMCs. Source of these receptors: a human donor in good health.

The genes are TRBV13 and TRBJ2-3; 10 bases fit TRBD1. The CDR3 length is 16 residues. CDR1 is PRHDT and CDR2 is FYEKMQ in the germline V gene (reference sequence). With 2 bases clipped from V and 1 base from J, the junction kept 3 bases outside the gene matches. The CDR3 DNA reads TGTGCCAGCAGCTTACGGGGGACAGGGGGCACAGATACGCAGTATTTT. Amino acids: CASSLRGTGGTDTQYF.

The chain is built from TRBV6-5 and TRBJ1-1; the D is unclear. Trimming pared 2 bases from V and 4 bases from J, leaving 5 bases between. The CDR3 consists of 12 residues. Germline V gene data show CDR1 as MNHEY and CDR2 as SVGAGI. Here the CDR3 reads CASSYGATEAFF. The CDR3 nucleotides are TGTGCCAGCAGTTACGGCGCCACTGAAGCTTTCTTT.

This clonotype was seen a few times. CDR3 nucleotides: TGTGCCAGCAGCTTAGCCGGGTCGGGATACACTGAAGCTTTCTTT. It yields the protein CASSLAGSGYTEAFF. The chain has TRBV5-5 and TRBJ1-1; D is undetermined. The V end lost 2 bases, the J end lost 3 bases, and 14 bases lay between the germline ends. The CDR3 totals 15 residues. Germline V gives CDR1 SGHKS, CDR2 YYEKEE (reference sequence).

The J gene is TRBJ1-4, the V gene TRBV11-2, with D possibly TRBD1 on 5 matching bases. The V and J ends lost 1 base and 7 bases respectively, with 19 bases between them. Germline CDR1 reads SGHAT; CDR2 reads FQNNGV. The CDR3 is 17 residues long. In DNA form, the CDR3 reads TGTGCCAGCAGCTTAGTAGGAGCGGGCCGGGGGAGTGAAAAACTGTTTTTT. Residues: CASSLVGAGRGSEKLFF.

The chain links TRBV12-3 or TRBV12-4 to TRBJ2-5; TRBD2 is a possible D gene (6 bases). Trimming stripped 6 bases from V and 3 bases from J, with 11 bases between. The CDR3 is made up of 13 amino acids. The CDR3 loop is CASSPEGKETQYF. CDR3 coding DNA: TGTGCCAGCAGCCCGGAGGGGAAAGAGACCCAGTACTTC.

J is TRBJ1-2 and V is TRBV5-1; 8 bases match TRBD1. CDR1 and CDR2 from the germline V gene are SGHRS and YFSETQ. CDR3 length: 18 amino acids. Losses at the gene ends were 0 bases for V and 8 bases for J; bases not matched to a gene: 18. In DNA form, the CDR3 reads TGCGCCAGCAGCTTGGTCGGAACCGGGACAGGACCCTTCGCGGGCTACACCTTC. Protein sequence: CASSLVGTGTGPFAGYTF.

The chain has TRBV29-1 and TRBJ1-1; tentative D call: TRBD1 (5 bases). V was cut by 4 bases and J by 1 base, with 7 bases left in between. This CDR3 spans 12 amino acids. Germline lookup yields CDR1 SQVTM and CDR2 ANQGSEA. The CDR3 is CSVAGTNTEAFF. The CDR3 coding sequence is TGCAGCGTTGCGGGGACGAACACTGAAGCTTTCTTT.

J is TRBJ2-7 and V is TRBV6-1, with a tentative D call TRBD2 (7 bases). Germline lookup yields CDR1 MNHNS and CDR2 SASEGT. Trimming pared 3 bases from V and 5 bases from J, leaving 20 bases between. The CDR3 length is 16 residues. The CDR3 loop reads CASSETSGGPLDEQYF. The CDR3 DNA reads as TGTGCCAGCAGTGAGACGTCCGGGGGGCCCCTGGACGAGCAGTACTTC.

This chain uses TRBV9 with TRBJ2-3; no definite D call. V was pared by 0 bases and J by 0 bases, with 8 bases between. Germline-derived CDR1 and CDR2 are SGDLS and YYNGEE. The CDR3 has 15 residues. For the CDR3, the DNA is TGTGCCAGCAGCGTAGCCCGAACTAGCACAGATACGCAGTATTTT. It is translated as CASSVARTSTDTQYF.

The chain has TRBV5-6 and TRBJ1-1; no reliable D call. The CDR3 runs to 14 residues. Trimming cost V 1 base and J 0 bases, with 7 bases left between them. Germline assignment: CDR1 SGHDT and CDR2 YYEEEE. CDR3 loop: CASSLSHMNTEAFF. CDR3 bases: TGTGCCAGCAGCTTGAGCCACATGAACACTGAAGCTTTCTTT.

J is TRBJ2-1 and V is TRBV12-3 or TRBV12-4; no clear D gene. There are 14 residues in the CDR3. Trimming took 6 bases from V and 5 from J, leaving 14 bases between them. CDR3 DNA sequence: TGTGCCAGCAGCCTCGCCATGAGAGACAATGAGCAGTTCTTC. As protein: CASSLAMRDNEQFF.

This clonotype was observed once. The chain is built from TRBV12-3 or TRBV12-4 and TRBJ1-3; D not resolved. Trimming removed 1 base at V and 4 bases at J, with 11 bases between. This CDR3 comprises 15 residues. Written as DNA, the CDR3 is TGTGCCAGCAGTTTAGATGGGAGGTTGGGAAACACCATATATTTT. Its protein is CASSLDGRLGNTIYF.

The V and J genes are TRBV4-3 and TRBJ2-3; no clear D gene. Trimming removed 0 bases at V and 8 bases at J, with 9 bases between. The CDR3 is made up of 13 amino acids. The germline V gene has CDR1 LGHNA and CDR2 YSLEER. For the CDR3, the DNA is TGCGCCAGCAGCCAAGATGGAATCGGTACGCAGTATTTT. Its protein is CASSQDGIGTQYF.

V is TRBV19 and J is TRBJ1-2; a possible D gene is TRBD1 (6 bases). Between the trimmed V and J ends, which lost 7 bases and 6 bases, there was a span of 21 bases. Germline V lookup: CDR1 LNHDA, CDR2 SQIVND (reference sequence). The CDR3 totals 15 residues. CDR3 in amino acids: CASTEDWGNRDGYTF. As DNA, the CDR3 is TGTGCCAGTACCGAAGATTGGGGTAACAGGGATGGCTACACCTTC.

Only one count was recorded for this clonotype. V is TRBV19 and J is TRBJ2-5; D might be TRBD2 (6 bases). Germline V gives CDR1 LNHDA, CDR2 SQIVND (reference sequence). The length of the CDR3 is 15 residues. Deletions cut 6 bases from V and 4 bases from J, with 18 bases between. The CDR3, as DNA: TGTGCCAGTAGCCACCGAGGAGGGAGGTCAGAGACCCAGTACTTC. Residues: CASSHRGGRSETQYF.

This chain joins TRBV7-9 and TRBJ2-3; D not resolved. Trimming cost V 1 base and J 0 bases, with 5 bases left between them. The CDR3 covers 14 residues. Germline V gene lookup returns CDR1 SEHNR and CDR2 FQNEAQ (reference sequence). The CDR3 DNA follows: TGTGCCAGCAGCTTAGAGGGAAGCACAGATACGCAGTATTTT. Protein sequence: CASSLEGSTDTQYF.

This clonotype has just a few counts. This chain links TRBV4-1 with TRBJ2-3; 7 bases line up with TRBD2. V was clipped by 1 base and J by 3 bases; unmatched bases: 7. The CDR3 length is 16 residues. The germline CDR1 and CDR2 sequences are MGHRA and YSYEKL. The CDR3 loop reads CASSQVFREGTDTQYF. CDR3 DNA: TGCGCCAGCAGCCAAGTGTTCAGGGAGGGGACAGATACGCAGTATTTT.

The chain recombines TRBV2 with TRBJ1-1, with TRBD1 matching over 8 bases. CDR3 length equals 12 residues. V gave up 10 bases and J gave up 6 bases; unmatched junction bases: 7. The germline gives CDR1 SNHLY, CDR2 FYNNEI. The CDR3 sequence is CAIIDRGPEAFF. Here the CDR3 DNA reads TGTGCCATTATAGACAGGGGCCCTGAAGCTTTCTTT.

The chain couples TRBV6-1 to TRBJ1-1, with D possibly matching TRBD1 (5 bases). Trimming cost V 6 bases and J 7 bases, with 15 bases left between them. There are 13 residues in the CDR3. CDR1 is MNHNS and CDR2 is SASEGT in the germline V gene. The CDR3 DNA reads as TGTGCCAGCAGAAGATTAGGAGGGGATGAAGCTTTCTTT. This translates into CASRRLGGDEAFF.

The CDR3 DNA reads as TGTGCCAGCAGTTACTCAGCCATGACAGGGGCTGGCTACACCTTC. Its translation is CASSYSAMTGAGYTF. The chain combines TRBV6-5 with TRBJ1-2; the match to TRBD1 covers 8 bases. Germline V gene sequence: CDR1 MNHEY, CDR2 SVGAGI. V was clipped by 0 bases and J by 7 bases; unmatched bases: 7. The CDR3 consists of 15 residues.

V is TRBV6-5 and J is TRBJ1-5, with D hard to call. The CDR3 has 12 amino acids. V lost 5 bases and J 7 bases, leaving 9 bases between the germline ends. From germline, CDR1 is MNHEY and CDR2 SVGAGI. DNA of the CDR3: TGTGCCAGCAGTGAGGGTGGGCAGCCCCAGCATTTT. It codes for CASSEGGQPQHF.

The chain recombines TRBV28 with TRBJ2-2; D perhaps matches TRBD2 (6 bases). This CDR3 is built from 15 residues. The germline V gene encodes CDR1 MDHEN and CDR2 SYDVKM. The V gene lost 2 bases and the J gene lost 4 bases, with 11 bases spanning the gap. The DNA of the CDR3 is TGTGCCAGCAGTTTAAGGAAAGCGGGCACCGGGGAGCTGTTTTTT. Amino acid sequence: CASSLRKAGTGELFF.

The V and J genes are TRBV9 and TRBJ1-1; D remains unclear. Germline V gene lookup returns CDR1 SGDLS and CDR2 YYNGEE. The CDR3 has 14 residues. Trimming cost V 0 bases and J 2 bases, with 8 bases left between them. DNA for the CDR3: TGTGCCAGCAGCGTAGAACGGATAAACACTGAAGCTTTCTTT. Protein product: CASSVERINTEAFF.

The rearrangement joins TRBV5-6 to TRBJ2-1; D call uncertain. The CDR3 sequence is 11 residues long. V lost 1 base to trimming and J lost 7 bases, with 3 bases between them. Per the germline V gene, CDR1 is SGHDT and CDR2 is YYEEEE. The CDR3 DNA reads as TGTGCCAGCAGCTTGACGAATGAGCAGTTCTTC. It yields the protein CASSLTNEQFF.

The chain couples TRBV10-3 to TRBJ2-7; 8 positions match TRBD1. Germline trimming cut 10 bases from V and 0 bases from J; bases unmatched to any gene: 5. This CDR3 has 13 residues. CDR1 is ENHRY, CDR2 SYGVKD, per germline. The CDR3 sequence: CASRTGSSYEQYF. CDR3 DNA: TGTGCCAGCAGGACAGGGAGCTCCTACGAGCAGTACTTC.

The rearrangement uses TRBV5-1 and TRBJ1-1, with a tentative D call TRBD1 (5 bases). V was pared by 5 bases and J by 8 bases, with 19 bases between. Germline V CDR1 and CDR2: SGHRS, YFSETQ. CDR3 size: 14 residues. CDR3 sequence (DNA): TGCGCCAGCAGACTCGGGACGCTCAACGTGGAAGCTTTCTTT. It yields the protein CASRLGTLNVEAFF.

This chain links TRBV6-1 with TRBJ1-1; D is uncertain. Per germline, CDR1 MNHNS and CDR2 SASEGT. This CDR3 is built from 14 residues. Trimming cost V 2 bases and J 1 base, with 8 bases left between them. The CDR3 here is CASSEYRENTEAFF. CDR3 nucleotides: TGTGCCAGCAGTGAATACCGGGAGAACACTGAAGCTTTCTTT.

The chain joins TRBV5-1 to TRBJ2-1, with no clear D. Germline CDR1 and CDR2: SGHRS and YFSETQ. The CDR3 is made up of 12 amino acids. The V end lost 7 bases, the J end lost 5 bases, and 10 bases lay between the germline ends. The CDR3 DNA sequence: TGCGCCAGCGGCCCACGGGACAATGAGCAGTTCTTC. Translation: CASGPRDNEQFF. Full variable domain (missing parts from reference TRBV5-1 and TRBJ2-1): KAGVTQTPRYLIKTRGQQVTLSCSPISGHRSVSWYQQTPGQGLQFLFEYFSETQRNKGNFPGRFSGRQFSNSRSEMNVSTLELGDSALYLCASGPRDNEQFFGPGTRLTVL.

V usage is TRBV29-1 and J usage is TRBJ2-5; D gene uncertain. The CDR3 consists of 13 residues. The germline gives CDR1 SQVTM, CDR2 ANQGSEA. Trimming shortened V by 3 bases and J by 2 bases, and 10 bases separated the two germline ends. The CDR3 region is CSVDTAAQETQYF. The CDR3 DNA reads as TGCAGCGTTGATACGGCCGCACAAGAGACCCAGTACTTC.

Only one count was recorded for this clonotype. V gene TRBV27 combines with J gene TRBJ2-3, with D possibly being TRBD2 (5 bases). V lost 7 bases to trimming and J lost 0 bases, with 14 bases between them. Germline V CDR1 and CDR2: MNHEY, SMNVEV (reference sequence). CDR3 size: 15 residues. This CDR3 reads CASTKGDYSTDTQYF. The CDR3 nucleotides read TGTGCCAGCACCAAAGGTGACTATAGCACAGATACGCAGTATTTT.

The V and J genes are TRBV7-2 and TRBJ2-1; TRBD2 matches at 7 bases. In germline, CDR1 is SGHTA, CDR2 FQGNSA. The CDR3 length is 16 residues. With 6 bases clipped from V and 5 bases from J, the junction kept 13 bases outside the gene matches. The DNA of the CDR3 is TGTGCCAGCAGTTACCTCGGGGAGGGAATGGACAATGAGCAGTTCTTC. Residues: CASSYLGEGMDNEQFF.

The chain couples TRBV13 to TRBJ1-2; the match to TRBD1 covers 7 bases. After removal of 6 bases from V and 14 bases from J, the junction contained 12 bases not matched to a gene. Germline V gives CDR1 PRHDT, CDR2 FYEKMQ (reference sequence). This CDR3 region has 12 residues. The CDR3 DNA reads TGTGCCAGCAGTTATACAGGGGCCTCTTTGACCTTC. The encoded protein is CASSYTGASLTF.